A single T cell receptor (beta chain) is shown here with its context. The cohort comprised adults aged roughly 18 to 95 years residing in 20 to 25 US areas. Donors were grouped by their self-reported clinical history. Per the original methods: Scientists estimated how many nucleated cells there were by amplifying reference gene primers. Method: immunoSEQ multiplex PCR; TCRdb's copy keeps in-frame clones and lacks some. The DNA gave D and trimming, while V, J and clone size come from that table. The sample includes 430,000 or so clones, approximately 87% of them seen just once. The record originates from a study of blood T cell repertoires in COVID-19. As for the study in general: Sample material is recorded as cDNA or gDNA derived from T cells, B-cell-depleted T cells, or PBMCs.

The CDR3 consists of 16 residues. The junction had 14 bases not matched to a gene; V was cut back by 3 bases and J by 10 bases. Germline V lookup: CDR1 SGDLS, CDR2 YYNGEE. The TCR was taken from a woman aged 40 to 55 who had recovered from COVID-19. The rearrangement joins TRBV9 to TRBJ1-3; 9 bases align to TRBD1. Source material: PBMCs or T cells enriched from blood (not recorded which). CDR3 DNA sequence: TGTGCCAGCAGCGAACCATCCACCGGGACAGGGAAGACCATATATTTT. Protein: CASSEPSTGTGKTIYF. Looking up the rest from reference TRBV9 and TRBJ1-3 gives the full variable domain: DSGVTQTPKHLITATGQRVTLRCSPRSGDLSVYWYQQSLDQGLQFLIQYYNGEERAKGNILERFSAQQFPDLHSELNLSSLELGDSALYFCASSEPSTGTGKTIYFGEGSWLTVV.